Below, 5 T cell receptor beta chains from the same sample are listed, as sequenced in a study of OX40 agonist ivuxolimab in advanced cancers. Some clones are missing from TCRdb's copy, which holds only in-frame ones; the method was immunoSEQ multiplex PCR. Counted here are more than 65,000 clones, approximately 78% occurring once; the ten biggest clones make up about 5.7%. Specimen: CD4+ or CD8+ T cells sorted from blood, collected in a trial of the OX40 agonist ivuxolimab. These receptors were collected from an adult with an advanced solid tumor such as melanoma, head and neck, liver or kidney cancer.

Only one count was recorded for this clone. The chain couples TRBV5-1 to TRBJ2-3, with no clear D. Trimming shortened V by 0 bases and J by 0 bases, and 8 bases separated the two germline ends. Germline V gene data show CDR1 as SGHRS and CDR2 as YFSETQ. The CDR3 loop spans 15 amino acids. Here the CDR3 reads CASSLDTSSTDTQYF. In DNA, the CDR3 is TGCGCCAGCAGCTTGGATACGTCTAGCACAGATACGCAGTATTTT. Full variable domain (rest looked up from reference TRBV5-1 and TRBJ2-3): KAGVTQTPRYLIKTRGQQVTLSCSPISGHRSVSWYQQTPGQGLQFLFEYFSETQRNKGNFPGRFSGRQFSNSRSEMNVSTLELGDSALYLCASSLDTSSTDTQYFGPGTRLTVL.

In this sample, this clone turned up a few times. V gene TRBV10-3 combines with J gene TRBJ1-1, with D uncertain. Trimming took 6 bases from V and 4 from J, leaving 24 bases between them. The CDR3 length is 17 residues. CDR1 and CDR2 (germline): ENHRY, SYGVKD. The CDR3 DNA reads TGTGCCATCAGGGTCAACCTGGACCCCTGGGGTGGCACTGAAGCTTTCTTT. It is translated as CAIRVNLDPWGGTEAFF.

This clone was observed a handful of times. This chain uses TRBV7-8 with TRBJ1-6; D not certain. This CDR3 is built from 14 residues. The germline V gene has CDR1 SGHVS and CDR2 FQNEAQ. V lost 7 bases to trimming and J lost 10 bases, with 17 bases between them. The CDR3 coding sequence is TGTGCCAGCACCGGGGTCAGTCCTTCGTCACCCCTCCACTTT. Amino acid sequence: CASTGVSPSSPLHF.

This clone was counted only a few times. V gene TRBV5-6 combines with J gene TRBJ1-4, with 7 positions matching TRBD1. CDR1 is SGHDT and CDR2 is YYEEEE in the germline V gene. Trimming cost V 3 bases and J 4 bases; bases outside gene matches: 3. The CDR3 has 14 residues. The CDR3 loop reads CASSSTGLNEKLFF. The CDR3 DNA reads as TGTGCCAGCAGCTCGACAGGGCTTAATGAAAAACTGTTTTTT. The full variable domain, completed using reference TRBV5-6 and TRBJ1-4, is DAGVTQSPTHLIKTRGQQVTLRCSPKSGHDTVSWYQQALGQGPQFIFQYYEEEERQRGNFPDRFSGHQFPNYSSELNVNALLLGDSALYLCASSSTGLNEKLFFGSGTQLSVL.

This sequence joins TRBV28 and TRBJ2-6; no reliable D call. Germline V gene lookup returns CDR1 MDHEN and CDR2 SYDVKM. V was trimmed by 3 bases and J by 0 bases, leaving 18 bases between them. This CDR3 is built from 19 residues. Here the CDR3 reads CASSFPTSTRISGANVLTF. The CDR3 DNA sequence: TGTGCCAGCAGTTTCCCAACCTCGACAAGAATCTCTGGGGCCAACGTCCTGACTTTC.